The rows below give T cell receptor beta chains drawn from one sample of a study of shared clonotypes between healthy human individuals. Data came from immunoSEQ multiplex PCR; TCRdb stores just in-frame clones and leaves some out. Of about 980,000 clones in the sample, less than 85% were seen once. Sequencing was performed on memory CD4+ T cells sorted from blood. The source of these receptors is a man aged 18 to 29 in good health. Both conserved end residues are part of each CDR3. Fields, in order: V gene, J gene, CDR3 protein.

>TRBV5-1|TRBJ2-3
CASSWGQDRARDTQYF
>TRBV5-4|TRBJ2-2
CASSFTGAGRANGELFF
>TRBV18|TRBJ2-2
CASSPPTNAGELFF
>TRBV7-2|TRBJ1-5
CASSLALRGPSNQPQHF
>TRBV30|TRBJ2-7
CAWETQGGIYEQYF
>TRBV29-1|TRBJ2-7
CSVPGTFSGEQYF
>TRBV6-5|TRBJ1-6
CASSPTGSGGSPLHF
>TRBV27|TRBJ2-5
CASSSSRGETQYF
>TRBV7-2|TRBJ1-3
CASSLEGPFSGNTIYF
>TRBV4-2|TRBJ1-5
CASSQGSGALGDQPQHF
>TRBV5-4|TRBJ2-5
CASSSGSGTGLETQYF
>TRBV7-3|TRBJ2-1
CASSFQGANNEQFF
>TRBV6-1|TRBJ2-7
CASRPQQGPYEQYF
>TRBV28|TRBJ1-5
CASSFVGVNQPQHF
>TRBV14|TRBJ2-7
CASSQGLGAAYEQYF
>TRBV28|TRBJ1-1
CASSLRAGQGGAFF
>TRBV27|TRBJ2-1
CASSWGLGLAGPRSYNEQFF
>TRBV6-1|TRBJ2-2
CASTPPDGELFF
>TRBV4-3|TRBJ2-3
CASSQRPGLAPTDTQYF
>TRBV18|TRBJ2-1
CASSQSSAAYNEQFF
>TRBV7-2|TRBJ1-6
CASSLNVVGVGASPLHF
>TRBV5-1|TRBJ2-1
CASSLRADPSYNEQFF